A selection of T cell receptor beta chains follows, all from one sample in a study of blood T cell repertoires in COVID-19. Data came from immunoSEQ multiplex PCR; TCRdb stores just in-frame clones and leaves some out. The sample records over 70,000 clones, less than 90% being singletons. The sequencing input was peripheral blood. The receptors were gathered from a human donor in a cohort sampled during active COVID-19. Each CDR3 is given with its conserved first and last residue. The order of the fields is clone size, V gene, D gene, J gene, CDR3 protein, CDR3 DNA. D genes are given only for firm matches. Clone size appears in some rows only: once, few, many, or a class for an expanded clone.

size: once; V: TRBV5-1; D: NA; J: TRBJ2-1; CDR3: CASSLVAGSYNEQFF; DNA: TGCGCCAGCAGCTTGGTCGCGGGATCCTACAATGAGCAGTTCTTC
size: NA; V: TRBV5-6; D: TRBD2; J: TRBJ2-3; CDR3: CASTQAGGQSGDTQYF; DNA: TGTGCCAGCACCCAAGCGGGGGGCCAGTCGGGGGATACGCAGTATTTT
size: NA; V: TRBV3-1/TRBV3-2; D: NA; J: TRBJ1-5; CDR3: CASSQGRPGGQPQHF; DNA: TGTGCCAGCAGCCAAGGCCGTCCCGGGGGTCAGCCCCAGCATTTT
size: NA; V: TRBV2; D: TRBD2; J: TRBJ2-7; CDR3: CASNRLAGEAEQYF; DNA: TGTGCCAGCAACAGACTAGCGGGAGAGGCCGAGCAGTACTTC
size: NA; V: TRBV19; D: NA; J: TRBJ1-1; CDR3: CASSKGVLKARTEAFF; DNA: TGTGCCAGTAGTAAGGGGGTCCTAAAGGCTCGCACTGAAGCTTTCTTT
size: NA; V: TRBV3-1/TRBV3-2; D: TRBD2; J: TRBJ2-1; CDR3: CASAGTTYNEQFF; DNA: TGTGCCAGCGCCGGGACTACATACAATGAGCAGTTCTTC
size: NA; V: TRBV5-5; D: NA; J: TRBJ2-3; CDR3: CASSLVGMGAGTDTQYF; DNA: TGTGCCAGCAGTTTGGTGGGTATGGGCGCTGGCACAGATACGCAGTATTTT
size: NA; V: TRBV3-1/TRBV3-2; D: NA; J: TRBJ1-2; CDR3: CASSPTPPPGGYTF; DNA: TGTGCCAGCAGCCCCACGCCTCCCCCAGGAGGCTACACCTTC
size: NA; V: TRBV7-2; D: TRBD1; J: TRBJ1-2; CDR3: CASSLRGLGYTF; DNA: TGTGCCAGCAGCTTAAGGGGGCTTGGCTACACCTTC
size: NA; V: TRBV5-4; D: TRBD2; J: TRBJ2-1; CDR3: CASSPTSGLSTEQFF; DNA: TGTGCCAGCAGTCCAACTAGCGGGCTCTCCACTGAGCAGTTCTTC
size: NA; V: TRBV7-6; D: TRBD2; J: TRBJ2-7; CDR3: CASSFPPGPRTSGRAGEQYF; DNA: TGTGCCAGCAGCTTCCCACCAGGACCTCGGACTAGCGGGAGAGCGGGCGAGCAGTACTTC
size: NA; V: TRBV7-3; D: NA; J: TRBJ2-1; CDR3: CASSLLGGAVYNEQFF; DNA: TGTGCCAGCAGCTTACTTGGGGGGGCAGTTTACAATGAGCAGTTCTTC
size: NA; V: TRBV24-1; D: NA; J: TRBJ2-5; CDR3: CATSDFGGGRETQYF; DNA: TGTGCCACCAGTGATTTTGGAGGGGGCAGGGAGACCCAGTACTTC
size: NA; V: TRBV7-3; D: TRBD1; J: TRBJ2-3; CDR3: CASAKGASTDTQYF; DNA: TGTGCCAGCGCGAAGGGGGCAAGCACAGATACGCAGTATTTT
size: NA; V: TRBV14; D: TRBD2; J: TRBJ2-7; CDR3: CASSPRLAGGYEQYF; DNA: TGTGCCAGCAGCCCACGACTAGCGGGAGGTTACGAGCAGTACTTC
size: NA; V: TRBV11-1; D: NA; J: TRBJ2-5; CDR3: CASSFTGSETQYF; DNA: TGTGCCAGCAGCTTCACCGGGTCGGAGACCCAGTACTTC
size: NA; V: TRBV6-5; D: NA; J: TRBJ2-7; CDR3: CASTTGTYEQYF; DNA: TGTGCCAGCACAACAGGGACCTACGAGCAGTACTTC
size: NA; V: TRBV2; D: NA; J: TRBJ2-1; CDR3: CASSDVRSSYNEQFF; DNA: TGTGCCAGCAGTGATGTACGGAGCTCCTACAATGAGCAGTTCTTC
size: NA; V: TRBV29-1; D: NA; J: TRBJ1-4; CDR3: CSVHDSYNEKLFF; DNA: TGCAGCGTCCATGACAGCTATAATGAAAAACTGTTTTTT
size: NA; V: TRBV5-1; D: TRBD2; J: TRBJ2-1; CDR3: CASRQTSGRNEQFF; DNA: TGCGCCAGCCGCCAGACTAGCGGGAGAAATGAGCAGTTCTTC
size: NA; V: TRBV7-8; D: NA; J: TRBJ1-2; CDR3: CASSRDAGNYGYTF; DNA: TGTGCCAGCAGTAGAGATGCGGGGAACTATGGCTACACCTTC
size: once; V: TRBV5-6; D: NA; J: TRBJ1-4; CDR3: CASSLGSGDSEKLFF; DNA: TGTGCCAGCAGCTTGGGGTCAGGGGATAGTGAAAAACTGTTTTTT
size: NA; V: TRBV19; D: NA; J: TRBJ1-6; CDR3: CASATPRGSPLHF; DNA: TGTGCCAGTGCAACTCCCAGAGGTTCACCCCTCCACTTT
size: NA; V: TRBV24-1; D: NA; J: TRBJ2-3; CDR3: CATSDSPGMGTDTQYF; DNA: TGTGCCACCAGTGATTCCCCAGGGATGGGGACAGATACGCAGTATTTT
size: NA; V: TRBV7-7; D: TRBD2; J: TRBJ2-3; CDR3: CASSRRTRTSTDTQYF; DNA: TGTGCTAGCAGCCGACGGACTAGAACTAGCACAGATACGCAGTATTTT
size: once; V: TRBV7-9; D: NA; J: TRBJ1-4; CDR3: CASSPGQGGEKLFF; DNA: TGTGCCAGCAGCCCGGGACAAGGGGGTGAAAAACTGTTTTTT
size: once; V: TRBV4-3; D: TRBD2; J: TRBJ2-7; CDR3: CASSQDRSRGGYEQYF; DNA: TGCGCCAGCAGCCAAGATAGGTCACGGGGGGGCTACGAGCAGTACTTC
size: NA; V: TRBV7-6; D: TRBD2; J: TRBJ2-7; CDR3: CASSLGGMRGNNYEQYF; DNA: TGTGCCAGCAGCTTGGGGGGGATGCGCGGCAATAACTACGAGCAGTACTTC
size: NA; V: TRBV9; D: TRBD1; J: TRBJ2-1; CDR3: CASSARQGRSYNEQFF; DNA: TGTGCCAGCAGCGCCCGACAGGGGCGTTCCTACAATGAGCAGTTCTTC
size: NA; V: TRBV30; D: TRBD1; J: TRBJ2-7; CDR3: CAWGTANSYEQYF; DNA: TGTGCCTGGGGGACAGCCAACTCCTACGAGCAGTACTTC
size: NA; V: TRBV7-9; D: TRBD2; J: TRBJ2-1; CDR3: CASSLAGNLAGGMFF; DNA: TGTGCCAGCAGCTTAGCAGGGAATCTAGCGGGAGGAATGTTCTTC
size: NA; V: TRBV25-1; D: NA; J: TRBJ2-2; CDR3: CASSDWTSRNTGELFF; DNA: TGTGCCAGCAGTGACTGGACTTCCCGGAACACCGGGGAGCTGTTTTTT
size: NA; V: TRBV29-1; D: TRBD1; J: TRBJ1-2; CDR3: CSVYRQGGPSYGYTF; DNA: TGCAGCGTCTACCGCCAGGGGGGCCCGTCCTATGGCTACACCTTC
size: once; V: TRBV7-9; D: TRBD2; J: TRBJ2-3; CDR3: CASSSLGTSAYTDTQYF; DNA: TGTGCCAGCAGCTCGCTCGGGACTAGCGCTTACACAGATACGCAGTATTTT
size: once; V: TRBV9; D: NA; J: TRBJ2-1; CDR3: CASSVVGAAQRLYSYNEQFF; DNA: TGTGCCAGCAGCGTAGTAGGGGCAGCCCAAAGACTTTACTCCTACAATGAGCAGTTCTTC
size: NA; V: TRBV5-1; D: TRBD2; J: TRBJ2-5; CDR3: CASSSGTSTKETQYF; DNA: TGCGCCAGCAGCTCCGGGACTAGCACGAAAGAGACCCAGTACTTC
size: NA; V: TRBV7-8; D: NA; J: TRBJ1-4; CDR3: CASSPMTERKEKLFF; DNA: TGTGCCAGCAGCCCGATGACGGAGAGGAAGGAAAAACTGTTTTTT
size: NA; V: TRBV7-8; D: NA; J: TRBJ2-2; CDR3: CASSLQGFGELFF; DNA: TGTGCCAGCAGCTTACAGGGGTTCGGGGAGCTGTTTTTT
size: NA; V: TRBV20-1; D: NA; J: TRBJ2-7; CDR3: CSASLEPPYEQYF; DNA: TGCAGTGCTAGTCTGGAGCCCCCCTACGAGCAGTACTTC
size: NA; V: TRBV9; D: TRBD2; J: TRBJ2-7; CDR3: CASSPYRGGGGAYEQYF; DNA: TGTGCCAGCAGCCCCTATAGAGGAGGCGGGGGGGCGTACGAGCAGTACTTC
size: NA; V: TRBV11-2; D: TRBD1; J: TRBJ2-1; CDR3: CASSIGTANEQFF; DNA: TGTGCCAGCAGCATCGGGACAGCCAATGAGCAGTTCTTC
size: NA; V: TRBV7-2; D: NA; J: TRBJ2-1; CDR3: CASSLEDQRSGNEQFF; DNA: TGTGCCAGCAGCTTAGAGGACCAGCGGAGCGGAAATGAGCAGTTCTTC
size: NA; V: TRBV11-2; D: TRBD2; J: TRBJ2-2; CDR3: CASTLGTSGTGELFF; DNA: TGTGCCAGCACCTTAGGGACTAGCGGCACCGGGGAGCTGTTTTTT
size: NA; V: TRBV12-3/TRBV12-4; D: NA; J: TRBJ1-2; CDR3: CASSPRVNYGYTF; DNA: TGTGCCAGCAGCCCTCGGGTAAACTATGGCTACACCTTC
size: NA; V: TRBV3-1/TRBV3-2; D: NA; J: TRBJ1-3; CDR3: CASSQAERISGNTIYF; DNA: TGTGCCAGCAGCCAAGCGGAGCGGATCTCTGGAAACACCATATATTTT
size: once; V: TRBV7-8; D: TRBD1; J: TRBJ2-1; CDR3: CASRKDRGRSYNEQFF; DNA: TGTGCCAGCAGAAAAGACAGGGGTCGTTCCTACAATGAGCAGTTCTTC
size: once; V: TRBV18; D: TRBD2; J: TRBJ2-7; CDR3: CASSPVAGGQVYEQYF; DNA: TGTGCCAGCTCACCAGTAGCGGGAGGGCAGGTATACGAGCAGTACTTC
size: NA; V: TRBV5-1; D: TRBD1; J: TRBJ2-7; CDR3: CASSQDGTVSYEQYF; DNA: TGCGCCAGCAGCCAGGACGGGACAGTGTCCTACGAGCAGTACTTC
size: few; V: TRBV6-6; D: TRBD1; J: TRBJ1-2; CDR3: CASSYMDRGLGNTF; DNA: TGTGCCAGCAGTTACATGGACAGGGGTCTCGGGAACACCTTC
size: NA; V: TRBV5-1; D: NA; J: TRBJ1-1; CDR3: CASRDSTEAFF; DNA: TGCGCCAGCAGGGACAGCACTGAAGCTTTCTTT
size: NA; V: TRBV7-3; D: TRBD2; J: TRBJ2-1; CDR3: CASSSSGTRRVF; DNA: TGTGCCAGCAGTTCCTCCGGGACTAGGAGGGTCTTC
size: NA; V: TRBV6-2/TRBV6-3; D: TRBD1; J: TRBJ1-1; CDR3: CASSLQGLPGTEAFF; DNA: TGTGCCAGCAGCCTACAGGGGTTGCCTGGAACTGAAGCTTTCTTT
size: NA; V: TRBV11-2; D: NA; J: TRBJ2-1; CDR3: CASSLVRVLYNEQFF; DNA: TGTGCCAGCAGCTTGGTACGGGTCCTCTACAATGAGCAGTTCTTC
size: NA; V: TRBV4-1; D: NA; J: TRBJ1-2; CDR3: CASSQERDSPYGYTF; DNA: TGCGCCAGCAGCCAAGAAAGAGACAGCCCCTATGGCTACACCTTC
size: NA; V: TRBV28; D: TRBD2; J: TRBJ2-1; CDR3: CASSLGTSGGISSYNEQFF; DNA: TGTGCCAGCAGTTTGGGGACTAGCGGGGGAATTAGCTCCTACAATGAGCAGTTCTTC